The 5 T cell receptor beta chains below come from one sample, sequenced in a study of CD8+ T cells in alopecia areata. Treatment reported: oral pan-JAK inhibitor, 5-10 mg twice daily. Extraction and reverse transcription of RNA yielded cDNA as the sequencing template. Profiled with immunoSEQ multiplex PCR; TCRdb holds only in-frame clones, not every one. The table lists about 200,000 clones, around 66% of them singletons. The sequences come from CD4+ T cells sorted from blood, collected at week 4, from a patient treated with tofacitinib. All receptors come from a human donor with alopecia areata.

Regarding this clone: A much larger clone differs by one base, so this may be a read error. The genes are TRBV27 and TRBJ2-7, with 9 nucleotides matching TRBD1. The ends lost 6 bases at V and 2 bases at J; junction bases unmatched: 5. The CDR3 is 14 amino acids. Looked up from germline, CDR1 is MNHEY and CDR2 is SMNVEV (reference sequence). The CDR3 DNA reads as TGTGCCAGCAGCTCGGACAGGGGCCCCTACGAGCAGTACTTC. Translation: CASSSDRGPYEQYF.

The chain is built from TRBV18 and TRBJ1-5, with D hard to call. The CDR3 is 15 amino acids. Trimming pared 2 bases from V and 3 bases from J, leaving 11 bases between. The germline gives CDR1 KGHSH, CDR2 LQKENI. DNA for the CDR3: TGTGCCAGCTCACCAGCCTCGTTGGACAATCAGCCCCAGCATTTT. Amino acid sequence: CASSPASLDNQPQHF.

CDR3 DNA: TGTGCCAGCAGTTCCCCCGAGTGGAGCACTGAAGCTTTCTTT. Its protein is CASSSPEWSTEAFF. The chain uses TRBV6-5 and TRBJ1-1; D remains ambiguous. Germline CDR1 MNHEY, CDR2 SVGAGI. This CDR3 is 14 amino acids long. V dropped 4 bases and J dropped 4 bases, with 13 bases sitting between them.

The V call is TRBV7-2, the J call TRBJ2-7; 9 bases are a match to TRBD1. The CDR3 spans 15 residues. Germline values: CDR1 SGHTA, CDR2 FQGNSA. The V and J ends lost 5 bases and 3 bases, in that order; junction bases with no gene match: 8. The CDR3 DNA is TGTGCCAGCAGCCCCCGAACAGGGGGCATCTACGAGCAGTACTTC. Translated, it gives CASSPRTGGIYEQYF.

This clone has just a few counts. This chain uses TRBV7-9 with TRBJ1-2, with D unclear. This CDR3 comprises 15 residues. Deletions cut 5 bases from V and 8 bases from J, with 21 bases between. The germline gives CDR1 SEHNR, CDR2 FQNEAQ (reference sequence). CDR3 residues: CASSLVAPPAGGYTF. As DNA, the CDR3 is TGTGCCAGCAGCCTTGTCGCCCCTCCCGCGGGGGGCTACACCTTC.